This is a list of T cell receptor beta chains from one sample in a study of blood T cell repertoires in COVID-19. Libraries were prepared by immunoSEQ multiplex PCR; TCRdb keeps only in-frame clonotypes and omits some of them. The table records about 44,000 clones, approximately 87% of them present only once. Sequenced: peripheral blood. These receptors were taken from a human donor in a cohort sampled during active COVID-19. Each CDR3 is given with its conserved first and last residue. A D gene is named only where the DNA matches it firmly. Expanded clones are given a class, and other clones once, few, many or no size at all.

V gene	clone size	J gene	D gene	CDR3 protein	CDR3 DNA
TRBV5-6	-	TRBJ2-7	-	CANSPRTAPLGYEQYF	TGTGCCAACAGCCCTCGGACAGCTCCACTGGGCTACGAGCAGTACTTC
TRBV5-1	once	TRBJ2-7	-	CASSVTGGTSSYEQYF	TGCGCCAGCAGCGTGACTGGCGGGACCAGCTCCTACGAGCAGTACTTC
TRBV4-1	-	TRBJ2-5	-	CASSQSSRSRREETQYF	TGCGCCAGCAGCCAGAGCAGTCGGAGCAGGAGGGAGGAGACCCAGTACTTC
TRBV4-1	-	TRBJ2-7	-	CASSQARADEQYF	TGCGCCAGCAGCCAGGCGAGGGCGGACGAGCAGTACTTC
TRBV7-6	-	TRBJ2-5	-	CASSLMGALQETQYF	TGTGCCAGCAGCCTAATGGGGGCTCTACAAGAGACCCAGTACTTC
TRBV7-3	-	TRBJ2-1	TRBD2	CASSLSRTSGYNEQFF	TGTGCCAGCAGCTTATCGCGGACTAGCGGATACAATGAGCAGTTCTTC
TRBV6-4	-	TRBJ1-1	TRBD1	CASRGDRGGTEAFF	TGTGCCAGCCGCGGAGACAGGGGGGGGACTGAAGCTTTCTTT
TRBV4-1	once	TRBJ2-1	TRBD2	CASSQAQREGTYNEQFF	TGCGCCAGCAGCCAAGCGCAACGGGAGGGAACCTACAATGAGCAGTTCTTC
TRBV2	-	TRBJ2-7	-	CAIHIRYEQYF	TGTGCCATTCACATCCGCTACGAGCAGTACTTC
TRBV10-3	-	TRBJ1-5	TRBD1	CAISGTGGYQPQHF	TGTGCCATCAGCGGGACAGGGGGGTATCAGCCCCAGCATTTT